In this sample, the clone carrying this T cell receptor (beta chain) turned up many times. The authors gated naive CD8 T cells as CD8+CD4-CCR7+CD45RA+ for sorting. Previously published methods and listed TCR primers were used for the bulk TCR libraries. TCRdb called the PCR reads again in MiXCR, with one record for every CDR3 protein. The table records about 300,000 distinct CDR3 sequences, 20% to 25% of them present only once. The V and J ends lost 1 base and 2 bases respectively, with 13 bases between them. This CDR3 region has 15 residues. Germline V lookup: CDR1 SGHRS, CDR2 YFSETQ. The data were taken from a study of molecular identifiers for immune sequencing clone quantification.

The chain is built from TRBV5-1 and TRBJ2-7; D tentatively fits TRBD1 or TRBD2 (5 bases each). Sample: naive CD8+ T cells from blood, with Jurkat cell RNA spiked in. Regarding subset: FACS-sorted CD8+CD4-CCR7+CD45RA+ naive T cells. The receptor comes from a human donor in good health. Some libraries in this study had Jurkat cell RNA spiked in. The CDR3, as DNA: TGCGCCAGCAGCTTGAATGAGGGGCTAGCCTACGAGCAGTACTTC. Amino acids: CASSLNEGLAYEQYF. Full variable domain (missing parts from reference TRBV5-1 and TRBJ2-7): KAGVTQTPRYLIKTRGQQVTLSCSPISGHRSVSWYQQTPGQGLQFLFEYFSETQRNKGNFPGRFSGRQFSNSRSEMNVSTLELGDSALYLCASSLNEGLAYEQYFGPGTRLTVT.